The T cell receptor beta chain described here comes from a study of regulatory T cells in long-lasting Graves disease. Broader study findings: Accuracy was perhaps lowered by the small sample size.

The time point: newly diagnosed GD, antithyroid drugs for less than 3 months. Making the TCR library involved RNA that had been extracted from PBMCs. As for this clonotype: What it recognizes is unknown.

Germline assignment: CDR1 SGHAT and CDR2 FQNNGV. Trimming took 4 bases from V and 3 from J; bases not matched to a gene: 4. CDR3 size: 14 residues. According to the study, TCR beta libraries were built with iRepertoire HTBI primers and CDR3-region Arm-PCR. TCRdb ran MiXCR on the multiplex PCR reads and lists one entry per CDR3 protein. The sample holds 200,000 to 250,000 distinct CDR3 sequences, approximately 18% seen once. Another study also made use of these data, one on T cells in Graves' hyperthyroidism and ophthalmopathy. This second study notes: Uncontrolled infection, other autoimmune disease, pregnancy or lactation excluded patients.

The source material was peripheral blood mononuclear cells (PBMCs), sampled at new diagnosis, from a patient treated with antithyroid drugs. This receptor was taken from a woman aged 30 to 39 with Graves disease. The rearrangement joins TRBV11-2 to TRBJ2-7; TRBD1 matches at 9 bases. Written as DNA, the CDR3 is TGTGCCAGCAGCTCCCAGGGACAGGGCTACGAGCAGTACTTC. This codes for CASSSQGQGYEQYF.